The 8 T cell receptor beta chains presented below share a single source sample, sequenced in a study of spatial heterogeneity in lung cancer. Regarding the study as a whole: Counts of expanded alpha and beta TCRs within tumors tracked the tumor nonsynonymous mutation count.

The time point is: sample taken at primary tumor resection. No antigen has been assigned to these receptors. One entry per CDR3 protein, called by TCRdb with MiXCR from the 5' RACE reads. The data contain 950 to 1,500 distinct CDR3 sequences, around 30% of them singletons. This specimen consisted of lung tumor tissue, obtained at surgery. These receptors came from a male donor with early-stage non-small cell lung cancer.

This clonotype ranks as large. This beta chain is an unintended read in a library built for alpha chains; its size means little. This chain connects TRBV10-2 to TRBJ2-3; D unresolved. Per the germline V gene, CDR1 is WSHSY and CDR2 is SAAADI. The CDR3 has 12 amino acids. Deletions cut 8 bases from V and 1 base from J, with 7 bases between. The CDR3 spells CASGLGTDTQYF. Written as DNA, the CDR3 is TGCGCCAGCGGGCTTGGCACAGATACGCAGTATTTT.

A few counts support this clonotype. This beta chain lies outside the target of a library built for alpha chains; its clone size means little. The chain carries TRBV7-9 and TRBJ2-2, with a possible D match to TRBD2 (5 bases). V was trimmed by 5 bases and J by 2 bases, leaving 9 bases between them. The germline CDR1 and CDR2 sequences are SEHNR and FQNEAQ (reference sequence). CDR3 length: 14 amino acids. The CDR3 coding sequence is TGTGCCAGCAGCCCCGGACTCAACACCGGGGAGCTGTTTTTT. It encodes CASSPGLNTGELFF. Filled out from reference TRBV7-9 and TRBJ2-2, the complete variable domain reads DTGVSQNPRHKITKRGQNVTFRCDPISEHNRLYWYRQTLGQGPEFLTYFQNEAQLEKSRLLSDRFSAERPKGSFSTLEIQRTEQGDSAMYLCASSPGLNTGELFFGEGSRLTVL.

This clonotype is judged large. This beta chain is a stray sequence in a library constructed for alpha chains; its clone size is not meaningful. V is TRBV5-1 and J is TRBJ2-3; 9 bases are a match to TRBD2. Unmatched junction bases numbered 5, after V lost 4 bases and J lost 5 bases. This CDR3 comprises 14 residues. The germline V gene has CDR1 SGHRS and CDR2 YFSETQ. The CDR3 DNA sequence: TGCGCCAGCAGCATTGGCGGGGGGGAAGATACGCAGTATTTT. It translates to CASSIGGGEDTQYF.

On this clonotype: The library was prepared for alpha chains; this beta chain is a stray read, so its frequency means little. This sequence joins TRBV5-1 and TRBJ2-7; D possibly corresponds to TRBD1 (5 bases). Germline loops: CDR1 SGHRS, CDR2 YFSETQ. V was cut by 4 bases and J by 0 bases, with 14 bases left in between. CDR3 length: 15 amino acids. Here the CDR3 DNA reads TGCGCCAGCAGCCTTGTGGACATGGTCTCCTACGAGCAGTACTTC. Translated: CASSLVDMVSYEQYF.

Of note for this clonotype: This beta chain is an unintended read in a library built for alpha chains; its size means little. The CDR3 region has the DNA TGTGCCAGCAGCTTTGGGACCCACGGCGAGCAGTACTTC. Its protein is CASSFGTHGEQYF. This rearrangement joins TRBV9 to TRBJ2-7, with D possibly called TRBD1 or TRBD2 (5 bases each). V was shortened by 4 bases and J by 6 bases, with 14 bases between the two germline ends. The CDR3 runs to 13 residues. Germline V lookup: CDR1 SGDLS, CDR2 YYNGEE.

Judged by abundance, this clonotype is large. A library prepared for alpha chains yielded this beta chain as an off-target read; its size is of little meaning. The chain combines TRBV4-1 with TRBJ2-7, with 7 positions matching TRBD1. The CDR3 is made up of 14 amino acids. Germline CDR1 reads MGHRA; CDR2 reads YSYEKL. J lost 0 bases, V lost 4 bases, and 3 bases had no gene match. CDR3: CASSPDRVSYEQYF. As DNA, the CDR3 is TGCGCCAGCAGCCCCGACAGGGTCTCCTACGAGCAGTACTTC.

This clonotype is medium-sized in the sample. One end of the junction is discordant with germline, which a read error may explain. Found in a library prepared for alpha chains, this beta chain is an off-target read, and its abundance has little meaning. J is TRBJ1-2 and V is TRBV20-1; TRBD1 might be the D (6 bases). Germline values: CDR1 DFQATT, CDR2 SNEGSKA (reference sequence). The CDR3 totals 14 residues. The CDR3 reads CSARGSGTQYDYTF. DNA of the CDR3: TGCAGTGCTAGAGGGTCAGGGACACAGTATGACTACACCTTC.

This clonotype is categorized as large (0.1 to 1%). Since the library was made to target alpha chains, this beta chain is a stray read and its abundance is not meaningful. The CDR3 spells CASSPGRAGEQFF. DNA for the CDR3: TGTGCCAGCAGCCCTGGGCGAGCCGGTGAGCAGTTCTTC. V and J are TRBV7-2 and TRBJ2-1; D is uncertain. The V end was cut by 5 bases, the J end by 9 bases, with 14 bases between. Germline-derived CDR1 and CDR2 are SGHTA and FQGNSA. The CDR3 has 13 amino acids.